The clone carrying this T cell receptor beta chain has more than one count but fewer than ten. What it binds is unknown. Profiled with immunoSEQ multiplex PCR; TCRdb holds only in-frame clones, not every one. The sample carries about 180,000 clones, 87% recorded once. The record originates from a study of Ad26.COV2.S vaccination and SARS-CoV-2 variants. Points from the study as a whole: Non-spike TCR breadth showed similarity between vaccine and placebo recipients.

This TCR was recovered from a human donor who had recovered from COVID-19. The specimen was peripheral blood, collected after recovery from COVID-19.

The CDR3 nucleotides are TGTGCCAGCATTGACCCACAGGGGGCTCGTCAGCCCCAGCATTTT. Translation: CASIDPQGARQPQHF. V usage is TRBV28 and J usage is TRBJ1-5; TRBD1 aligns across 9 bases. CDR1 and CDR2 (germline): MDHEN, SYDVKM. V gave up 7 bases and J gave up 6 bases; unmatched junction bases: 10. This CDR3 has 15 residues. Filled out from reference TRBV28 and TRBJ1-5, the complete variable domain reads DVKVTQSSRYLVKRTGEKVFLECVQDMDHENMFWYRQDPGLGLRLIYFSYDVKMKEKGDIPEGYSVSREKKERFSLILESASTNQTSMYLCASIDPQGARQPQHFGDGTRLSIL.